Listed below are T cell receptor beta chains from one sample, sequenced in a study of blood T cell repertoires in COVID-19. Here immunoSEQ multiplex PCR was the method, and the copy in TCRdb shows in-frame clones only, minus some. Of over 50,000 clones listed, roughly 88% are singletons. Sequenced input: peripheral blood. Receptor source: an elderly man with acute or convalescent COVID-19. Each CDR3 is given with its conserved first and last residue. The order of the fields is D gene, J gene, V gene, clone size, CDR3 protein, CDR3 DNA. D genes are given only for firm matches. Clone size is not always given. Where it is, it says once, few, many or a class for expanded clones.

. | TRBJ2-1 | TRBV5-5 | . | CASSGARGFDNEQFF | TGTGCCAGCAGCGGCGCCCGGGGGTTTGACAATGAGCAGTTCTTC
TRBD2 | TRBJ2-5 | TRBV6-2/TRBV6-3 | . | CASSYAGVRETQYF | TGTGCCAGCAGTTACGCGGGGGTACGGGAGACCCAGTACTTC
TRBD2 | TRBJ2-1 | TRBV7-2 | . | CASSLVGLAGGREQFF | TGTGCCAGCAGCTTAGTCGGACTAGCGGGGGGGCGTGAGCAGTTCTTC
. | TRBJ1-2 | TRBV5-8 | . | CASSLRRASGYGYTF | TGTGCCAGCAGCCTCCGGAGGGCCTCTGGCTATGGCTACACCTTC
TRBD1 | TRBJ1-2 | TRBV6-6 | . | CASNQGGNYGYTF | TGTGCCAGCAACCAGGGGGGTAACTATGGCTACACCTTC
. | TRBJ1-1 | TRBV6-5 | . | CASSYSRAGNTEAFF | TGTGCCAGCAGTTATTCGAGGGCAGGGAACACTGAAGCTTTCTTT
TRBD1 | TRBJ2-3 | TRBV4-1 | once | CASSQIPGTGTTDTQYF | TGCGCCAGCAGCCAAATCCCCGGGACAGGGACCACAGATACGCAGTATTTT
. | TRBJ2-7 | TRBV3-1/TRBV3-2 | . | CASTVASSGEQYF | TGTGCCAGCACCGTAGCATCATCGGGCGAGCAGTACTTC
. | TRBJ1-1 | TRBV5-5 | . | CASSLDPRTEAFF | TGTGCCAGCAGCCTGGACCCTAGAACTGAAGCTTTCTTT
. | TRBJ1-1 | TRBV29-1 | . | CSGSVSQLNTEAFF | TGCAGCGGGTCAGTGTCCCAGTTGAACACTGAAGCTTTCTTT
. | TRBJ1-1 | TRBV11-2 | once | CASSLTGQANTEAFF | TGTGCCAGCAGCTTGACAGGTCAGGCGAACACTGAAGCTTTCTTT
. | TRBJ1-5 | TRBV19 | . | CASSILDNSNQPQHF | TGTGCCAGTAGTATCCTCGACAATAGCAATCAGCCCCAGCATTTT
. | TRBJ2-4 | TRBV5-4 | . | CASSLAKERAKNIQYF | TGTGCCAGCAGCTTGGCCAAGGAGAGGGCCAAAAACATTCAGTACTTC
. | TRBJ1-4 | TRBV25-1 | . | CASSEFGRINEKLFF | TGTGCCAGCAGTGAATTCGGGAGAATTAATGAAAAACTGTTTTTT
. | TRBJ2-1 | TRBV12-3/TRBV12-4 | . | CASSFRDIQFF | TGTGCCAGCAGTTTCCGGGACATACAGTTCTTC
. | TRBJ2-5 | TRBV27 | . | CASSTGHRAQETQYF | TGTGCCAGCAGTACGGGACACAGAGCACAAGAGACCCAGTACTTC
. | TRBJ2-1 | TRBV3-1/TRBV3-2 | . | CASSLTGGSYNEQFF | TGTGCCAGCAGCCTTACTGGAGGGTCCTACAATGAGCAGTTCTTC
. | TRBJ1-2 | TRBV5-3 | . | CARSIQVLEGYTF | TGTGCCAGAAGCATACAGGTGTTGGAGGGCTACACCTTC
TRBD1 | TRBJ2-7 | TRBV6-5 | . | CASSYSQSGRGYEQYF | TGTGCCAGCAGTTACTCGCAATCGGGCAGGGGGTACGAGCAGTACTTC
. | TRBJ1-2 | TRBV7-3 | . | CASSPTGNYGYTF | TGTGCCAGCAGCCCAACAGGGAACTATGGCTACACCTTC
. | TRBJ1-5 | TRBV6-5 | . | CASSFDSWSQPQHF | TGTGCCAGCAGTTTCGACAGCTGGAGTCAGCCCCAGCATTTT
. | TRBJ2-2 | TRBV5-1 | . | CASSLDSSNTGELFF | TGCGCCAGCAGCTTGGACAGTTCGAACACCGGGGAGCTGTTTTTT
TRBD1 | TRBJ1-4 | TRBV2 | . | CASNPGQQTEKLFF | TGTGCCAGCAATCCGGGACAGCAGACGGAAAAACTGTTTTTT
TRBD1 | TRBJ2-7 | TRBV7-8 | . | CASSPGQASSYEQYF | TGTGCCAGCAGCCCGGGACAGGCGAGCTCCTACGAGCAGTACTTC
. | TRBJ2-5 | TRBV7-8 | . | CASTLRVPGQETQYF | TGTGCCAGCACCCTACGGGTTCCCGGCCAAGAGACCCAGTACTTC
TRBD1 | TRBJ2-3 | TRBV5-4 | . | CASSLGQGSDTQYF | TGTGCCAGCAGCCTGGGACAGGGCTCAGATACGCAGTATTTT
. | TRBJ1-1 | TRBV6-5 | . | CASSSTSGVMNTEAFF | TGTGCCAGCAGTTCGACCTCAGGGGTGATGAACACTGAAGCTTTCTTT
TRBD2 | TRBJ2-1 | TRBV9 | . | CASSSYLAGHHNEQFF | TGTGCCAGCAGCAGCTACTTAGCGGGACATCACAATGAGCAGTTCTTC
TRBD2 | TRBJ2-7 | TRBV5-1 | . | CASSYSGATYEQYF | TGCGCCAGCAGCTATAGCGGGGCTACCTACGAGCAGTACTTC
TRBD1 | TRBJ2-1 | TRBV7-3 | . | CASSLFPTGTGVGEQFF | TGTGCCAGCAGTTTATTCCCCACCGGGACAGGGGTGGGTGAGCAGTTCTTC
. | TRBJ1-2 | TRBV6-2/TRBV6-3 | . | CASSYGTGYGINYGYTF | TGTGCCAGCAGTTACGGAACAGGGTACGGGATCAACTATGGCTACACCTTC
TRBD1 | TRBJ2-1 | TRBV5-1 | . | CASSVGQPTYNEQFF | TGCGCCAGCAGCGTGGGACAGCCAACTTACAATGAGCAGTTCTTC
. | TRBJ1-4 | TRBV15 | . | CATSRAGGFGEKLFF | TGTGCCACCAGCAGAGCCGGAGGGTTTGGCGAAAAACTGTTTTTT
. | TRBJ2-3 | TRBV24-1 | few | CATSDQDRDTQYF | TGTGCCACCAGTGACCAGGATCGGGATACGCAGTATTTT
. | TRBJ2-5 | TRBV7-9 | . | CASSILETQYF | TGTGCCAGCAGCATCCTGGAGACCCAGTACTTC
TRBD1 | TRBJ2-4 | TRBV6-5 | . | CASSLDRGPKNIQYF | TGTGCCAGCAGTTTGGACAGGGGGCCAAAAAACATTCAGTACTTC
TRBD2 | TRBJ2-5 | TRBV7-9 | . | CASSLGLAGIQETQYF | TGTGCCAGCAGCTTAGGACTAGCGGGGATTCAAGAGACCCAGTACTTC
. | TRBJ1-2 | TRBV15 | . | CATSRDQARVF | TGTGCCACCAGCAGAGATCAGGCGAGGGTGTTC
TRBD2 | TRBJ2-3 | TRBV7-8 | . | CASSSTSSGASTDTQYF | TGTGCCAGCAGCTCCACCTCAAGCGGGGCCTCCACAGATACGCAGTATTTT
. | TRBJ2-2 | TRBV7-2 | . | CASTLSAGELFF | TGTGCCAGCACCCTAAGTGCTGGGGAGCTGTTTTTT
TRBD1 | TRBJ1-4 | TRBV7-6 | . | CASNLDPPGQGTTNEKLFF | TGTGCCAGCAACTTAGATCCTCCGGGACAGGGGACCACTAATGAAAAACTGTTTTTT
TRBD1 | TRBJ2-5 | TRBV9 | . | CASSVDRVEETQYF | TGTGCCAGCAGCGTCGACAGGGTTGAAGAGACCCAGTACTTC
TRBD2 | TRBJ2-1 | TRBV4-1 | . | CASSQETSGGNAHNEQFF | TGCGCCAGCAGCCAAGAGACTAGCGGGGGGAACGCACACAATGAGCAGTTCTTC
. | TRBJ1-1 | TRBV19 | few | CASSLVGSKNTEAFF | TGTGCCAGTAGTTTGGTTGGCTCAAAGAACACTGAAGCTTTCTTT
TRBD1 | TRBJ1-4 | TRBV7-9 | . | CASSSDGAGGSEKLFF | TGTGCCAGCAGCTCGGATGGGGCAGGGGGCTCTGAAAAACTGTTTTTT
. | TRBJ1-2 | TRBV12-5 | . | CASGFPPGDYGYTF | TGTGCTAGTGGTTTCCCACCAGGGGACTATGGCTACACCTTC